These 28 T cell receptor beta chains share one sample of origin, sequenced in a study of CD8 T cells in ankylosing spondylitis. One entry per CDR3 protein results from TCRdb running MiXCR on the 5' RACE reads. This sample has approximately 110,000 distinct CDR3 sequences; less than 25% occur once, and the top ten carry roughly 12%. The material sequenced was synovial fluid, either unsorted or a sorted T cell fraction (not recorded which). These receptors were taken from a male donor with ankylosing spondylitis.

CDR3 amino acids: CASSLPGAGDEFF. DNA of the CDR3: TGTGCCAGCAGTTTACCGGGCGCCGGGGACGAGTTCTTC. V and J are TRBV28 and TRBJ2-1, with D perhaps being TRBD1 or TRBD2 (5 bases each). Between the trimmed V and J ends, which lost 2 bases and 14 bases, there was a span of 16 bases. The CDR3 runs 13 residues. Per germline, CDR1 MDHEN and CDR2 SYDVKM.

The rearrangement joins TRBV5-1 to TRBJ2-1; 7 positions match TRBD2. J was trimmed by 8 bases and V by 3 bases; bases with no gene match: 11. The CDR3 length is 15 residues. The germline V gene encodes CDR1 SGHRS and CDR2 YFSETQ. The chain's CDR3 is CASSWARTSTDEQFF. The CDR3 DNA reads as TGCGCCAGCAGCTGGGCTAGGACTAGTACCGATGAGCAGTTCTTC. The complete variable domain, with remaining parts taken from reference TRBV5-1 and TRBJ2-1, reads KAGVTQTPRYLIKTRGQQVTLSCSPISGHRSVSWYQQTPGQGLQFLFEYFSETQRNKGNFPGRFSGRQFSNSRSEMNVSTLELGDSALYLCASSWARTSTDEQFFGPGTRLTVL.

This chain links TRBV9 with TRBJ1-1, with D hard to call. Germline lookup yields CDR1 SGDLS and CDR2 YYNGEE. The V end lost 3 bases, the J end lost 0 bases, and 6 bases lay between the germline ends. This CDR3 contains 13 residues. The CDR3 DNA reads as TGTGCCAGCAGCGCGATGATGAACACTGAAGCTTTCTTT. Amino acids: CASSAMMNTEAFF. Filled out from reference TRBV9 and TRBJ1-1, the complete variable domain reads DSGVTQTPKHLITATGQRVTLRCSPRSGDLSVYWYQQSLDQGLQFLIQYYNGEERAKGNILERFSAQQFPDLHSELNLSSLELGDSALYFCASSAMMNTEAFFGQGTRLTVV.

J is TRBJ2-7 and V is TRBV15; D might be TRBD1 (6 bases). Germline V gene data show CDR1 as LNHNV and CDR2 as YYDKDF (reference sequence). The CDR3 length is 15 residues. V gave up 0 bases and J gave up 4 bases, with 13 bases separating them. CDR3 DNA sequence: TGTGCCACCAGCAGAGATATGGGACAAGAATACGAGCAGTACTTC. It specifies CATSRDMGQEYEQYF.

The chain couples TRBV11-2 to TRBJ1-2; D is possibly TRBD1 (6 bases). Germline CDR1 and CDR2: SGHAT and FQNNGV. Trimming left V 2 bases short and J 3 bases short, with 7 bases between. The CDR3 totals 13 residues. CDR3 sequence reads: CASSLRQDYGYTF. CDR3 DNA: TGTGCCAGCAGCTTAAGACAGGACTATGGCTACACCTTC.

This clonotype showed up many times. The rearrangement uses TRBV20-1 and TRBJ2-5; the match to TRBD1 covers 8 bases. Germline values: CDR1 DFQATT, CDR2 SNEGSKA (reference sequence). With V trimmed by 7 bases and J by 2 bases, 6 bases remained unmatched. The CDR3 is made up of 13 amino acids. CDR3 sequence: CSVPGQVQETQYF. CDR3 bases: TGCAGTGTCCCGGGACAGGTTCAAGAGACCCAGTACTTC.

There are many counts of this clonotype. V gene TRBV7-2 combines with J gene TRBJ2-7; D gene unclear. The CDR3 length is 13 residues. CDR1 is SGHTA, CDR2 FQGNSA, per germline. Trimming pared 0 bases from V and 7 bases from J, leaving 10 bases between. Here the CDR3 reads CASSLARVSEQYV. DNA of the CDR3: TGTGCCAGCAGCTTAGCGCGAGTCTCTGAGCAGTACGTC.

In this sample, this clonotype turned up a few times. The chain links TRBV20-1 to TRBJ1-3; possible D gene TRBD1, 5 bases. This CDR3 comprises 14 residues. Trimming removed 3 bases at V and 1 base at J, with 10 bases between. Germline CDR1 DFQATT, CDR2 SNEGSKA (reference sequence). As DNA, the CDR3 is TGCAGTGCTAGCGGAGGGGTTTCTGGAAACACCATATATTTT. The encoded protein is CSASGGVSGNTIYF.

The chain has TRBV6-5 and TRBJ2-7; D might be TRBD1 (5 bases). V was clipped by 4 bases and J by 4 bases, with 11 bases between them. This CDR3 region has 13 residues. Germline assignment: CDR1 MNHEY and CDR2 SVGAGI. The CDR3 loop is CASSWLGAYEQYV. The CDR3 DNA follows: TGTGCCAGCAGTTGGCTAGGGGCTTACGAGCAGTACGTC.

The V and J genes are TRBV6-1 and TRBJ1-5; D remains unclear. The germline gives CDR1 MNHNS, CDR2 SASEGT. The CDR3 consists of 15 residues. Trimming stripped 6 bases from V and 5 bases from J, with 17 bases between. The CDR3 here is CASRPFDLLDQPQHF. The DNA for the CDR3 is TGTGCCAGCAGACCCTTTGACCTACTGGATCAGCCCCAGCATTTT.

The genes are TRBV7-2 and TRBJ2-7; TRBD2 agrees at 10 bases. Trimming removed 5 bases from V and 5 bases from J; junction bases left unmatched: 9. The CDR3 covers 15 residues. The germline CDR1 and CDR2 sequences are SGHTA and FQGNSA. In DNA, the CDR3 is TGTGCCAGCAGCGGTACTAGCGGGAACCCCAACGAGCAGTACTTC. Translation gives CASSGTSGNPNEQYF.

The chain recombines TRBV7-9 with TRBJ2-2, with 8 bases fitting TRBD2. The junction had 5 bases not matched to a gene; V was cut back by 2 bases and J by 6 bases. This CDR3 is built from 15 residues. Germline CDR1 SEHNR, CDR2 FQNEAQ (reference sequence). DNA of the CDR3: TGTGCCAGCAGCTTAAGGGCTAGCGGGCCCGGGGAGCTGTTTTTT. Its translation: CASSLRASGPGELFF.

This clonotype was recorded many times. This rearrangement joins TRBV12-3 or TRBV12-4 to TRBJ1-4, with 8 bases lining up with TRBD1. V was pared by 7 bases and J by 7 bases, with 5 bases of the junction left unmatched. This CDR3 is built from 13 residues. CDR3 coding DNA: TGTGCCAGCAACCCCGGACAGGGTGAAAAACTGTTTTTT. Translating it yields CASNPGQGEKLFF.

The chain couples TRBV20-1 to TRBJ1-3; possible D gene TRBD1, 5 bases. The CDR3 length is 14 residues. Germline loops: CDR1 DFQATT, CDR2 SNEGSKA (reference sequence). Trimming removed 6 bases from V and 4 bases from J, with 16 bases in between. CDR3 amino acids: CSARPGRIGNTIYF. The CDR3 DNA sequence: TGCAGTGCCAGACCGGGGCGGATAGGAAACACCATATATTTT.

V gene TRBV20-1 combines with J gene TRBJ1-2; D may be TRBD1 (5 bases). The ends were cut back, 6 bases at V and 4 bases at J, with 18 bases in the middle. CDR1 is DFQATT, CDR2 SNEGSKA, per germline (reference sequence). This CDR3 region has 14 residues. The CDR3 sequence: CSASRGTGVYGYTF. DNA for the CDR3: TGCAGTGCCTCCCGGGGGACTGGAGTCTATGGCTACACCTTC.

This clonotype was counted a few times. The rearrangement uses TRBV3-1 and TRBJ2-1; 10 bases are a match to TRBD2. With V trimmed by 6 bases and J by 6 bases, 11 bases remained unmatched. Per the germline V gene, CDR1 is LGHDT and CDR2 is YNNKEL (reference sequence). The length of the CDR3 is 16 residues. CDR3 sequence reads: CASRRTSGPGGNEQFF. DNA for the CDR3: TGTGCCAGCAGGCGGACTAGCGGACCGGGGGGCAATGAGCAGTTCTTC.

This clonotype came up a few times. J is TRBJ2-5 and V is TRBV7-9; tentative D call: TRBD1 (6 bases). Trimming took 5 bases from V and 2 from J, leaving 15 bases between them. CDR1 and CDR2 from the germline V gene are SEHNR and FQNEAQ (reference sequence). The CDR3 extends over 15 amino acids. The CDR3 reads CASSPIGQPQETQYF. The CDR3 nucleotides are TGTGCCAGCAGCCCAATAGGACAGCCACAAGAGACCCAGTACTTC.

This rearrangement joins TRBV5-4 to TRBJ2-3; D is undetermined. V shed 0 bases and J shed 0 bases, with 8 bases lying between them. Germline CDR1 is SGHNT and CDR2 is YYREEE (reference sequence). The CDR3 runs 15 residues. The CDR3 nucleotides read TGTGCCAGCAGCTTGGGGGGATCTAGCACAGATACGCAGTATTTT. It encodes CASSLGGSSTDTQYF.

This chain connects TRBV7-2 to TRBJ1-2; D uncertain. CDR1 and CDR2 from the germline V gene are SGHTA and FQGNSA. The CDR3 extends over 14 amino acids. V lost 1 base, J lost 8 bases, and 14 bases lay in between. The CDR3 bases are TGTGCCAGCAGCTTAGATTCGTCAGTGATCGGCTACACCTTC. Translated: CASSLDSSVIGYTF.

This chain uses TRBV24-1 with TRBJ2-3; 7 bases are a match to TRBD2. CDR1 and CDR2 (germline): KGHDR, SFDVKD. The CDR3 sequence is 16 residues long. Trimming removed 4 bases from V and 4 bases from J; junction bases left unmatched: 10. The CDR3, as DNA: TGTGCCACCAGTGACAGGACTAGTCGACGCGCAGATACGCAGTATTTT. This codes for CATSDRTSRRADTQYF.

CDR3 sequence: CASSLLAERNFDEQFF. CDR3 nucleotides: TGTGCCAGCAGCTTACTAGCGGAGCGGAACTTCGATGAGCAGTTCTTC. The gene calls are TRBV5-6 and TRBJ2-1; TRBD2 agrees at 8 bases. CDR1 is SGHDT, CDR2 YYEEEE, per germline. The ends lost 2 bases at V and 8 bases at J; junction bases unmatched: 12. The CDR3 is 16 residues long.

This CDR3 is CASSFLGLAGVTGELFF. In DNA form, the CDR3 reads TGTGCCAGCAGCTTCCTAGGACTAGCGGGAGTCACCGGGGAGCTGTTTTTT. V gene TRBV3-1 combines with J gene TRBJ2-2, with TRBD2 matching over 13 bases. Trimming removed 5 bases from V and 4 bases from J; junction bases left unmatched: 7. Germline V gene data show CDR1 as LGHDT and CDR2 as YNNKEL (reference sequence). The CDR3 is 17 amino acids.

The chain employs TRBV20-1 and TRBJ2-7; no clear D. From germline, CDR1 is DFQATT and CDR2 SNEGSKA (reference sequence). The CDR3 covers 12 residues. Trimming cost V 3 bases and J 5 bases, with 11 bases left between them. The CDR3 region is CSASLGSDEQYF. The CDR3 bases are TGCAGTGCTAGTCTGGGGTCGGACGAGCAGTACTTC.

The chain is built from TRBV7-6 and TRBJ2-5; the D gene is possibly TRBD1 (6 bases). V was clipped by 5 bases and J by 5 bases, with 12 bases between them. The germline gives CDR1 SGHVS, CDR2 FNYEAQ. There are 13 residues in the CDR3. The CDR3 coding sequence is TGTGCCAGCAGCCGAGTGGGGGCTGAGACCCAGTACTTC. This gives the protein CASSRVGAETQYF.

The V and J genes are TRBV12-3 or TRBV12-4 and TRBJ2-7; D is tentatively TRBD1 or TRBD2 (5 bases each). The CDR3 extends over 14 amino acids. With 8 bases removed from V and 6 bases from J, the gap between germline ends came to 20 bases. The DNA of the CDR3 is TGTGCCAGCTCGACTCGGGACCGTGCAGCCGAGCAGTACTTC. Its translation is CASSTRDRAAEQYF.

This clonotype was recorded a few times. The chain has TRBV6-1 and TRBJ1-5, with D possibly matching TRBD1 (6 bases). This CDR3 region has 16 residues. V was cut by 6 bases and J by 2 bases, with 17 bases left in between. From germline, CDR1 is MNHNS and CDR2 SASEGT. The DNA of the CDR3 is TGTGCCAGCAGAAGCTCCAGGGGAGAGGGCAATCAGCCCCAGCATTTT. This sequence encodes CASRSSRGEGNQPQHF.

The chain joins TRBV3-1 to TRBJ1-3; TRBD1 aligns across 9 bases. The junction had 13 bases not matched to a gene; V was cut back by 6 bases and J by 4 bases. The germline gives CDR1 LGHDT, CDR2 YNNKEL (reference sequence). The CDR3 sequence is 17 residues long. DNA of the CDR3: TGTGCCAGCAGAGACGCCGGGACAGGGCCGGGCGGAAACACCATATATTTT. Its translation is CASRDAGTGPGGNTIYF.

The sample holds many counts of this clonotype. This rearrangement joins TRBV18 to TRBJ1-5; D ambiguous. Germline V gene sequence: CDR1 KGHSH, CDR2 LQKENI. There are 15 residues in the CDR3. V lost 2 bases and J lost 1, with 9 bases in between. The CDR3 DNA follows: TGTGCCAGCTCACCATTCGAAGGAAGCAATCAGCCCCAGCATTTT. It encodes CASSPFEGSNQPQHF.